These 15 T cell receptor beta chains share one sample of origin, sequenced in a study of cytomegalovirus exposure and HLA in healthy donors. Researchers ran the PCR with 60 Vbeta and 13 Jbeta primers. Measured with immunoSEQ multiplex PCR; TCRdb has only the in-frame clones, and not every one. This sample has about 130,000 clones; roughly 82% occur once, and the top ten carry 4.2%. Specimen: PBMCs. Receptors were obtained from a male donor in good health and CMV-seropositive.

This clone turned up a few times. The chain recombines TRBV25-1 with TRBJ1-2, with 11 nucleotides matching TRBD1. This CDR3 region has 16 residues. With 6 bases clipped from V and 2 bases from J, the junction kept 8 bases outside the gene matches. Germline V gene lookup returns CDR1 MGHDK and CDR2 SYGVNS. The CDR3 region has the DNA TGTGCCAGCAGACACCCCGGGACAGGGGGGAACTATGGCTACACCTTC. Amino acids: CASRHPGTGGNYGYTF.

The chain employs TRBV5-6 and TRBJ1-4; D gene uncertain. Germline V lookup: CDR1 SGHDT, CDR2 YYEEEE. This CDR3 spans 13 amino acids. Trimming cost V 1 base and J 14 bases, with 15 bases left between them. CDR3 sequence: CASSLNPGYSLFF. CDR3 sequence (DNA): TGTGCCAGCAGCTTGAATCCCGGATACAGTCTGTTTTTT. The full variable domain, with the rest looked up from reference TRBV5-6 and TRBJ1-4, is DAGVTQSPTHLIKTRGQQVTLRCSPKSGHDTVSWYQQALGQGPQFIFQYYEEEERQRGNFPDRFSGHQFPNYSSELNVNALLLGDSALYLCASSLNPGYSLFFGSGTQLSVL.

The CDR3 DNA reads TGCGCCAGCAGCCCGTCCGGCCGGGGTAATGAAAAACTGTTTTTT. Protein: CASSPSGRGNEKLFF. The chain has TRBV5-1 and TRBJ1-4; D remains ambiguous. The CDR3 runs 15 residues. Trimming stripped 4 bases from V and 4 bases from J, with 14 bases between. Germline CDR1 is SGHRS and CDR2 is YFSETQ. The variable domain in full, with the rest retrieved from reference TRBV5-1 and TRBJ1-4, is KAGVTQTPRYLIKTRGQQVTLSCSPISGHRSVSWYQQTPGQGLQFLFEYFSETQRNKGNFPGRFSGRQFSNSRSEMNVSTLELGDSALYLCASSPSGRGNEKLFFGSGTQLSVL.

The rearrangement joins TRBV11-2 to TRBJ2-5; 8 bases align to TRBD1. Germline V gene sequence: CDR1 SGHAT, CDR2 FQNNGV. The V gene end was trimmed by 0 bases and the J gene end by 2 bases; junction bases not matched to a gene: 2. The CDR3 loop spans 15 amino acids. The CDR3: CASSLDRGLQETQYF. In DNA, the CDR3 is TGTGCCAGCAGCTTAGACAGGGGGCTTCAAGAGACCCAGTACTTC.

For this clone: The final CDR3 position lacks the conserved phenylalanine or tryptophan, pointing to a likely read error. The DNA is omitted, as the CDR3 cannot be located on it reliably, and the CDR3 follows TCRdb's listing. The chain uses TRBV6-1 and TRBJ1-4. The CDR3 comprises 12 residues, both ends counted. Germline V gives CDR1 MNHNS, CDR2 SASEGT. The CDR3 is CASSETGVFTLS.

The genes are TRBV2 and TRBJ2-2; D is possibly TRBD2 (6 bases). The CDR3 covers 16 residues. Between the trimmed V and J ends, which lost 4 bases and 0 bases, there was a span of 12 bases. Germline V gene sequence: CDR1 SNHLY, CDR2 FYNNEI. The CDR3 coding sequence is TGTGCCAGCAGTGGCAGTAGCGGAGCGAACACCGGGGAGCTGTTTTTT. Protein: CASSGSSGANTGELFF.

The chain uses TRBV9 and TRBJ1-2, with a possible D match to TRBD1 (5 bases). The V end lost 4 bases, the J end lost 2 bases, and 12 bases lay between the germline ends. Germline CDR1 reads SGDLS; CDR2 reads YYNGEE. The CDR3 totals 14 residues. The CDR3 loop is CASSPSPGNYGYTF. CDR3 nucleotide sequence: TGTGCCAGCAGCCCCTCCCCAGGGAACTATGGCTACACCTTC.

The DNA of the CDR3 is TGTGCCAGCAGTGGCTCCGGGACAGGGGTTTCAAGTGAGCAGTTCTTC. Its protein product is CASSGSGTGVSSEQFF. The chain employs TRBV2 and TRBJ2-1; TRBD1 matches at 10 bases. V shed 4 bases and J 9 bases; nucleotides not matched to a gene: 12. Germline V gene sequence: CDR1 SNHLY, CDR2 FYNNEI. There are 16 residues in the CDR3.

This clone has more than one count but fewer than ten. The J gene is TRBJ1-4, the V gene TRBV28, with 8 bases matching TRBD1. This CDR3 has 15 residues. Germline values: CDR1 MDHEN, CDR2 SYDVKM. Trimming cost V 6 bases and J 7 bases; bases outside gene matches: 10. The DNA of the CDR3 is TGTGCCAGCAGCACTACCTTCGGGACAGGTGAAAAACTGTTTTTT. Translated: CASSTTFGTGEKLFF.

CDR3 DNA sequence: TGTGCCAGCAGAGGGGACAGCGAGGAGACCCAGTACTTC. Translated, it gives CASRGDSEETQYF. J is TRBJ2-5 and V is TRBV28; TRBD1 aligns across 7 bases. J lost 5 bases, V lost 6 bases, and 6 bases had no gene match. The CDR3 is 13 residues long. Germline CDR1 reads MDHEN; CDR2 reads SYDVKM.

The rearrangement uses TRBV15 and TRBJ2-1; weak D call: TRBD2 (5 bases). The V and J ends lost 6 bases and 0 bases respectively, with 9 bases between them. Germline-derived CDR1 and CDR2 are LNHNV and YYDKDF (reference sequence). The CDR3 loop spans 14 amino acids. The CDR3 is CATSLGSSYNEQFF. CDR3 DNA: TGTGCCACCAGTTTAGGGAGCTCCTACAATGAGCAGTTCTTC.

This chain joins TRBV28 and TRBJ2-7; 7 nucleotides match TRBD1. V lost 6 bases to trimming and J lost 11 bases; unmatched junction nucleotides: 10. The CDR3 sequence is 12 residues long. In germline, CDR1 is MDHEN, CDR2 SYDVKM. The chain's CDR3 is CASRLQGYAEYF. CDR3 bases: TGTGCCAGCAGGCTACAGGGGTACGCCGAGTACTTC. Variable domain in full (rest from reference TRBV28 and TRBJ2-7): DVKVTQSSRYLVKRTGEKVFLECVQDMDHENMFWYRQDPGLGLRLIYFSYDVKMKEKGDIPEGYSVSREKKERFSLILESASTNQTSMYLCASRLQGYAEYFGPGTRLTVT.

The rearrangement joins TRBV6-5 to TRBJ2-7; 7 bases are a match to TRBD2. This CDR3 region has 15 residues. The junction had 10 bases not matched to a gene; V was cut back by 3 bases and J by 5 bases. Germline CDR1 is MNHEY and CDR2 is SVGAGI. CDR3 sequence reads: CASSYQAGATHEQYF. The CDR3 DNA sequence: TGTGCCAGCAGTTATCAGGCGGGAGCAACTCACGAGCAGTACTTC.

V and J are TRBV6-5 and TRBJ2-3, with 10 bases that match TRBD1. The CDR3 runs 15 residues. From germline, CDR1 is MNHEY and CDR2 SVGAGI. Trimming took 4 bases from V and 3 from J; bases not matched to a gene: 4. The CDR3 bases are TGTGCCAGCAGTTCCCGGGACAGGGGTACAGATACGCAGTATTTT. As protein: CASSSRDRGTDTQYF.

The chain has TRBV19 and TRBJ2-3; 7 nucleotides align to TRBD2. The CDR3 sequence is 16 residues long. J was trimmed by 0 bases and V by 5 bases; bases with no gene match: 8. Germline-derived CDR1 and CDR2 are LNHDA and SQIVND (reference sequence). The CDR3 spells CASSPGGSRSTDTQYF. The CDR3, as DNA: TGTGCCAGTAGTCCGGGCGGGAGTCGTAGCACAGATACGCAGTATTTT.